This record concerns one T cell receptor (beta chain) sequence. The data belong to a study of blood T cell repertoires in COVID-19. About the research overall: The United States, Italy and Spain provided the acute and convalescent COVID-19 samples.

Sequencing used immunoSEQ multiplex PCR; TCRdb keeps in-frame clones, though not all of them. The data contain 310,000 or so clones, 80% to 95% of them singletons. This CDR3 region has 14 residues. V lost 3 bases to trimming and J lost 0 bases, with 7 bases between them. Germline V gene lookup returns CDR1 PRHDT and CDR2 FYEKMQ (reference sequence). The chain recombines TRBV13 with TRBJ2-3; weak D call: TRBD2 (5 bases). The clonotype comes from a woman aged 30 to 39 who had recovered from COVID-19. The sequencing input was PBMCs or T cells enriched from blood (not recorded which). CDR3 in amino acids: CASSFRGSTDTQYF. The CDR3 nucleotides read TGTGCCAGCAGCTTCCGGGGTAGCACAGATACGCAGTATTTT. The full variable domain, in which reference TRBV13 and TRBJ2-3 provide the parts outside the CDR3, is AAGVIQSPRHLIKEKRETATLKCYPIPRHDTVYWYQQGPGQDPQFLISFYEKMQSDKGSIPDRFSAQQFSDYHSELNMSSLELGDSALYFCASSFRGSTDTQYFGPGTRLTVL.